These 27 T cell receptor beta chains came from one sample sequenced in a study of spatial heterogeneity in lung cancer. Stated time point: sample taken at primary tumor resection. Extraction of whole RNA from tumor, nontumor lung or frozen PBMC preceded unsorted sequencing. A single record per CDR3 protein comes from TCRdb applying MiXCR to the 5' RACE reads. Among tens of thousands of distinct CDR3 sequences, about 4.5% were seen once, and the ten largest hold less than 35%. Sample: PBMCs, taken at surgery. All receptors come from a male donor with early-stage non-small cell lung cancer.

In its sample, this clonotype was seen many times. The J gene is TRBJ2-7, the V gene TRBV11-1; D possibly matches TRBD1 or TRBD2 (5 bases each). Germline CDR1 and CDR2: SGHAT and FQDESV (reference sequence). The V end was cut by 5 bases, the J end by 0 bases, with 14 bases between. The CDR3 sequence is 15 residues long. Here the CDR3 reads CASSTRDGSSYEQYF. The CDR3 DNA is TGTGCCAGCAGCACCCGGGACGGAAGCTCCTACGAGCAGTACTTC.

The chain couples TRBV5-1 to TRBJ2-3; D is ambiguous. The V gene lost 0 bases and the J gene lost 2 bases, with 13 bases spanning the gap. This CDR3 region has 16 residues. CDR1 and CDR2 from the germline V gene are SGHRS and YFSETQ. CDR3 loop: CASSLDSSSPTDTQYF. For the CDR3, the DNA is TGCGCCAGCAGCTTGGACTCCTCGTCCCCCACAGATACGCAGTATTTT.

This clonotype was found many times. This chain links TRBV7-2 with TRBJ2-3; 14 nucleotides match TRBD2. Germline assignment: CDR1 SGHTA and CDR2 FQGNSA. J gave up 4 bases and V 5 bases, and 5 bases lay outside the gene matches. The CDR3 is 16 residues long. CDR3: CASSKGLAGAADTQYF. For the CDR3, the DNA is TGTGCCAGCAGCAAGGGACTAGCGGGGGCGGCAGATACGCAGTATTTT.

This clonotype has a count of ten or more. The genes are TRBV6-6 and TRBJ1-6; D possibly corresponds to TRBD1 (6 bases). This CDR3 has 13 residues. Germline loops: CDR1 MNHNY, CDR2 SVGAGI (reference sequence). V was cut by 10 bases and J by 6 bases, with 13 bases left in between. The DNA of the CDR3 is TGTGCCACCCGGGGGCCGCCTAATTCACCCCTCCACTTT. It codes for CATRGPPNSPLHF.

Only a few counts were recorded for this clonotype. A single base separates this from a much larger clone, so it may be a read error. The chain links TRBV9 to TRBJ1-6; a weak D match, TRBD1 (5 bases). This CDR3 is built from 15 residues. Germline V gene lookup returns CDR1 SGDLS and CDR2 YYNGEE. With 4 bases removed from V and 0 bases from J, the gap between germline ends came to 8 bases. CDR3 region: CASSIRGSYNSPLHF. DNA for the CDR3: TGTGCCAGCAGCATAAGGGGCTCCTATAATTCACCCCTCCACTTT. Complete variable domain (other parts from reference TRBV9 and TRBJ1-6): DSGVTQTPKHLITATGQRVTLRCSPRSGDLSVYWYQQSLDQGLQFLIQYYNGEERAKGNILERFSAQQFPDLHSELNLSSLELGDSALYFCASSIRGSYNSPLHFGNGTRLTVT.

This clonotype was observed many times. The chain combines TRBV10-3 with TRBJ2-4; tentative D call: TRBD1 (6 bases). CDR1 and CDR2 from the germline V gene are ENHRY and SYGVKD. The CDR3 covers 13 residues. Trimming stripped 11 bases from V and 6 bases from J, with 17 bases between. The DNA of the CDR3 is TGTGCCCCTGGGGGCCGCCACCCAAACATTCAGTACTTC. Its protein product is CAPGGRHPNIQYF.

V and J are TRBV4-2 and TRBJ2-3; weak D call: TRBD2 (6 bases). Germline V CDR1 and CDR2: LGHNA, YNFKEQ. Trimming cost V 1 base and J 0 bases, with 17 bases left between them. This CDR3 spans 18 amino acids. CDR3 sequence reads: CASSQGRLTGTSTDTQYF. CDR3 sequence (DNA): TGTGCCAGCAGCCAAGGACGGCTGACCGGGACTAGCACAGATACGCAGTATTTT.

This clonotype showed up just a few times. The chain couples TRBV5-1 to TRBJ1-2; tentative D call: TRBD1 (6 bases). Trimming stripped 2 bases from V and 0 bases from J, with 8 bases between. Per the germline V gene, CDR1 is SGHRS and CDR2 is YFSETQ. The CDR3 spans 14 residues. The CDR3 DNA is TGCGCCAGCAGCTTCGGGACACCTAACTATGGCTACACCTTC. This encodes CASSFGTPNYGYTF.

The sample holds a few counts of this clonotype. The gene calls are TRBV28 and TRBJ1-2; a possible D gene is TRBD1 (6 bases). Trimming stripped 5 bases from V and 10 bases from J, with 14 bases between. The CDR3 is 12 amino acids. Germline V CDR1 and CDR2: MDHEN, SYDVKM. The CDR3 loop reads CASSGGTRAYTF. As DNA, the CDR3 is TGTGCCAGCAGTGGAGGGACAAGGGCCTACACCTTC.

This clonotype was counted ten times or more. The chain has TRBV30 and TRBJ2-5; 8 positions match TRBD2. CDR3 length equals 14 residues. The V segment lost 6 bases and the J segment 1 base; nucleotides outside the gene matches: 7. CDR1 GTSNPN and CDR2 SVGIG come from the germline V gene (reference sequence). CDR3 amino acids: CACTREAFQETQYF. CDR3 DNA sequence: TGTGCCTGTACGCGGGAGGCCTTCCAAGAGACCCAGTACTTC.

In its sample, this clonotype was seen many times. CDR3 bases: TGTGCCAGCAGCCCAGGATCAGACAACTATGGCTACACCTTC. Translating gives CASSPGSDNYGYTF. The chain links TRBV5-4 to TRBJ1-2, with D unclear. Germline CDR1 reads SGHNT; CDR2 reads YYREEE (reference sequence). The CDR3 consists of 14 residues. Trimming removed 4 bases at V and 2 bases at J, with 12 bases between.

The rearrangement joins TRBV29-1 to TRBJ1-1; D may be TRBD1 (5 bases). Germline CDR1 SQVTM, CDR2 ANQGSEA. The CDR3 has 14 amino acids. V lost 6 bases, J lost 3 bases, and 17 bases lay in between. The chain's CDR3 is CSVGLGGRYTEAFF. The CDR3 DNA is TGCAGCGTCGGTCTGGGGGGGAGGTACACTGAAGCTTTCTTT.

This clonotype was seen repeatedly, ten times or more. This chain joins TRBV20-1 and TRBJ2-1; 9 nucleotides line up with TRBD2. Trimming cost V 5 bases and J 5 bases; bases outside gene matches: 10. Germline CDR1 DFQATT, CDR2 SNEGSKA (reference sequence). This CDR3 has 15 amino acids. CDR3 sequence reads: CSAFGLAWTDNEQFF. CDR3 coding DNA: TGCAGTGCTTTCGGACTAGCGTGGACGGACAATGAGCAGTTCTTC.

A note on this clonotype: A much bigger clone sits one base away, suggesting this may be a read error. V usage is TRBV24-1 and J usage is TRBJ2-3; 13 bases are a match to TRBD2. CDR3 length: 16 residues. Germline-derived CDR1 and CDR2 are KGHDR and SFDVKD. In DNA form, the CDR3 reads TGTGTCACCAGTGACCCGACTAGCGGGGGGTCAGATACGCAGTATTTT. Translation gives CVTSDPTSGGSDTQYF.

This clonotype has at least ten counts. The rearrangement links TRBV11-2 to TRBJ1-1; 8 bases are a match to TRBD1. The J segment lost 3 bases and the V segment lost 4 bases, leaving 10 bases of the junction unmatched. There are 16 residues in the CDR3. CDR1 is SGHAT and CDR2 is FQNNGV in the germline V gene. CDR3 sequence (DNA): TGTGCCAGCAGCTCCTATCCCGAGACAGGGGACACTGAAGCTTTCTTT. Its translation: CASSSYPETGDTEAFF.

This clonotype was detected only once. The chain is built from TRBV18 and TRBJ2-7; 9 nucleotides line up with TRBD1. CDR1 and CDR2 from the germline V gene are KGHSH and LQKENI. This CDR3 contains 14 residues. The V and J ends lost 8 bases and 2 bases, in that order; junction bases with no gene match: 7. CDR3 in amino acids: CASLSGDRAYEQYF. The DNA for the CDR3 is TGTGCCAGCCTTTCAGGGGACAGGGCCTACGAGCAGTACTTC.

This clonotype was detected ten times or more. The chain combines TRBV27 with TRBJ2-1; D is uncertain. Germline V gene data show CDR1 as MNHEY and CDR2 as SMNVEV (reference sequence). The CDR3 extends over 13 amino acids. The V end lost 3 bases, the J end lost 6 bases, and 9 bases lay between the germline ends. This CDR3 is CASSFVDPNEQFF. Here the CDR3 DNA reads TGTGCCAGCAGTTTTGTGGATCCCAATGAGCAGTTCTTC.

This clonotype was recorded at least ten times. The chain employs TRBV27 and TRBJ2-3; no clear D gene. In germline, CDR1 is MNHEY, CDR2 SMNVEV (reference sequence). V was shortened by 9 bases and J by 1 base, with 23 bases between the two germline ends. CDR3 length: 17 amino acids. The CDR3 loop reads CASNFSRRGTRTDTQYF. CDR3 sequence (DNA): TGTGCCAGTAATTTCTCTCGGAGAGGAACTCGCACAGATACGCAGTATTTT.

This clonotype was seen many times. The V and J genes are TRBV9 and TRBJ2-7; D is ambiguous. This CDR3 has 13 amino acids. Germline lookup yields CDR1 SGDLS and CDR2 YYNGEE. V lost 3 bases and J lost 4, with 11 bases in between. CDR3 sequence reads: CASSAPDRYEQYF. The CDR3 region has the DNA TGTGCCAGCAGCGCCCCCGACCGATACGAGCAGTACTTC.

This clonotype occurred many times. The chain joins TRBV5-6 to TRBJ2-7; TRBD1 aligns across 8 bases. V lost 5 bases and J lost 3; bases outside the gene matches: 7. Germline lookup yields CDR1 SGHDT and CDR2 YYEEEE. The CDR3 spans 14 residues. CDR3 coding DNA: TGTGCCAGCAGTCGACAGGGGATTCGCTACGAGCAGTACTTC. Encoded protein: CASSRQGIRYEQYF.

This clonotype was seen only a few times. A read error is possible here, since a much larger clone lies one base away. The rearrangement uses TRBV7-2 and TRBJ2-5; possible D gene TRBD2, 5 bases. The CDR3 spans 14 residues. The germline V gene encodes CDR1 SGHTA and CDR2 FQGNSA. The chain's CDR3 is CAGSLTGNQETQYF. CDR3 in DNA: TGTGCCGGCAGCTTGACGGGGAACCAAGAGACCCAGTACTTC.

The rearrangement uses TRBV20-1 and TRBJ2-2; D tentatively fits TRBD1 or TRBD2 (5 bases each). This CDR3 is built from 15 residues. Germline V gene sequence: CDR1 DFQATT, CDR2 SNEGSKA (reference sequence). V was clipped by 3 bases and J by 3 bases, with 14 bases between them. This CDR3 is CSASPPGQHTGELFF. CDR3 nucleotides: TGCAGTGCTAGCCCCCCGGGGCAACACACCGGGGAGCTGTTTTTT.

The chain joins TRBV20-1 to TRBJ2-5; TRBD1 matches 7 bases. Germline V gene lookup returns CDR1 DFQATT and CDR2 SNEGSKA (reference sequence). The CDR3 is 15 amino acids. Trimming cost V 0 bases and J 3 bases; bases outside gene matches: 7. This CDR3 reads CSAREPGTAKETQYF. The CDR3 nucleotides read TGCAGTGCTAGAGAGCCCGGGACAGCGAAAGAGACCCAGTACTTC.

In its sample, this clonotype was seen many times. The V and J genes are TRBV7-8 and TRBJ2-2; 9 bases agree with TRBD2. V dropped 4 bases and J dropped 4; count of bases not matched to a gene: 10. Germline V gives CDR1 SGHVS, CDR2 FQNEAQ. CDR3 length: 17 amino acids. As DNA, the CDR3 is TGTGCCAGCAGCTCCCCCCCCGGAGCGGGGGGCACCGGGGAGCTGTTTTTT. Translating it yields CASSSPPGAGGTGELFF.

This clonotype showed up many times. This chain links TRBV10-1 with TRBJ1-5; D gene unclear. Germline V lookup: CDR1 WNHNN, CDR2 SYGVQD (reference sequence). The V end was cut by 5 bases, the J end by 8 bases, with 13 bases between. CDR3 length: 13 residues. CDR3 in DNA: TGCGCCAGCAGTTTTCAAACGGTGGAGCCCCAGCATTTT. Its translation is CASSFQTVEPQHF.

This clonotype was detected ten times or more. This chain connects TRBV10-3 to TRBJ2-7; D unclear. The CDR3 loop spans 15 amino acids. CDR1 ENHRY and CDR2 SYGVKD come from the germline V gene. V gave up 4 bases and J gave up 3 bases, with 16 bases separating them. CDR3 in amino acids: CAISASLSRNYEQYF. Written as DNA, the CDR3 is TGTGCCATCAGTGCCTCCCTATCCCGGAACTACGAGCAGTACTTC.

The table lists this clonotype with many counts. This chain connects TRBV6-1 to TRBJ1-6; 9 bases map to TRBD1. The trim removed 8 bases at V and 10 bases at J, leaving 12 bases unmatched. This CDR3 comprises 15 residues. Germline V gene lookup returns CDR1 MNHNS and CDR2 SASEGT. Written as DNA, the CDR3 is TGTGCCAGCGGACAGGGGCTGTACGAGGGCTCACCCCTCCACTTT. This translates into CASGQGLYEGSPLHF.